This T cell receptor beta chain was sequenced during a study of T-cell reconstitution after alpha-beta-depleted transplantation in children. V was cut by 4 bases and J by 1 base, with 13 bases left in between. The CDR3 covers 15 residues. Germline CDR1 MNHEY, CDR2 SVGAGI. In this sample, this clonotype turned up many times. Construction of the TCRbeta library involved unique molecular identifiers. TCRdb reprocessed the PCR reads via MiXCR and lists one record per CDR3 protein. This table holds just over 350,000 distinct CDR3 sequences, about 14% found once. This specimen consisted of PBMCs, obtained from the stem cell graft. The TCR sequence derives from a human donor who donated a stem cell graft to a child with Fanconi anemia. This chain connects TRBV6-5 to TRBJ1-1; D remains unclear. CDR3 in DNA: TGTGCCAGCAGTTCTCTCTTGGTGGCGAACACTGAAGCTTTCTTT. This sequence encodes CASSSLLVANTEAFF.